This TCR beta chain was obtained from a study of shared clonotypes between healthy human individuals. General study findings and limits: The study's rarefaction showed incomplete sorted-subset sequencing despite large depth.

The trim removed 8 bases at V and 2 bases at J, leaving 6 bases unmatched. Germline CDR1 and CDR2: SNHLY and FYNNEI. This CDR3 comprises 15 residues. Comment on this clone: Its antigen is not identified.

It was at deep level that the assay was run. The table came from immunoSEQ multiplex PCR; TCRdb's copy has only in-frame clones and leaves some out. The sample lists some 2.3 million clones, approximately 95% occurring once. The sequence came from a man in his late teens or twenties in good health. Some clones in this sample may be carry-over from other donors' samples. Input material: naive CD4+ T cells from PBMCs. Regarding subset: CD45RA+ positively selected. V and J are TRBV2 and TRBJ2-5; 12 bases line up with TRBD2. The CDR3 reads CASHLGTSGQETQYF. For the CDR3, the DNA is TGTGCCAGCCACCTCGGGACTAGCGGGCAAGAGACCCAGTACTTC.